Sequencing of this T cell receptor (beta chain) was carried out in a study of T-cell reconstitution after alpha-beta-depleted transplantation in children. This clonotype was picked up many times. TCRbeta library preparation incorporated unique molecular identifiers. TCRdb passed the PCR reads through MiXCR, listing each CDR3 protein once. The sample consists of some 590,000 distinct CDR3 sequences, 8% to 11% of them appearing once. This sequence was found in a human donor who donated a stem cell graft to a child with acute myeloid leukemia. The material sequenced was PBMCs from the stem cell graft donor, taken from the stem cell graft.

CDR3 protein: CASSSGRLPSLTYF. CDR3 nucleotide sequence: TGTGCCAGCAGCTCGGGACGGCTGCCGTCCCTAACGTACTTC. This sequence joins TRBV7-2 and TRBJ2-5; D is perhaps TRBD1 or TRBD2 (5 bases each). V lost 4 bases and J 13 bases, leaving 22 bases between the germline ends. Germline CDR1 SGHTA, CDR2 FQGNSA. This CDR3 comprises 14 residues. Based on the CDR3 plus reference TRBV7-2 and TRBJ2-5, the full variable domain is GAGVSQSPSNKVTEKGKDVELRCDPISGHTALYWYRQSLGQGLEFLIYFQGNSAPDKSGLPSDRFSAERTGGSVSTLTIQRTQQEDSAVYLCASSSGRLPSLTYFGPGTRLLVL.